Listed below are T cell receptor beta chains from one sample, sequenced in a study of post-analysis software for immune sequencing data. TCRdb recomputed calls from the PCR reads with MiXCR, one row per CDR3 protein. The sample lists about 430,000 distinct CDR3 sequences, about 40% occurring once. The sample comprised blood. All receptors come from a girl aged 2 to 10 with multiple sclerosis. CDR3s include the opening cysteine and the closing phenylalanine or tryptophan. Fields, in order: clone size, J gene, V gene, D gene, CDR3 protein, CDR3 DNA. The D gene is left open where the match is weak. A row's size may be missing; if present it is once, few, many or a size class.

size: -
J: TRBJ1-2
V: TRBV12-3/TRBV12-4
D: TRBD1
CDR3: CASSLSQGKGNYGYTF
DNA: TGTGCCAGCAGTTTATCACAGGGGAAAGGAAACTATGGCTACACCTTC

size: -
J: TRBJ1-5
V: TRBV20-1
D: TRBD1
CDR3: CSAPTGFDQPQHF
DNA: TGCAGTGCGCCGACAGGGTTCGATCAGCCCCAGCATTTT

size: -
J: TRBJ2-6
V: TRBV29-1
D: TRBD1
CDR3: CSVGRGTGANVLTF
DNA: TGCAGCGTCGGCAGGGGGACTGGGGCCAACGTCCTGACTTTC

size: -
J: TRBJ2-5
V: TRBV28
D: TRBD1
CDR3: CASSLHPDRVREQYF
DNA: TGTGCCAGCAGTTTACACCCCGACAGGGTGAGGGAGCAGTACTTC

size: once
J: TRBJ2-1
V: TRBV20-1
D: -
CDR3: CSARGGGRGNEQFF
DNA: TGCAGTGCTAGGGGCGGGGGCCGGGGGAATGAGCAGTTCTTC

size: -
J: TRBJ2-3
V: TRBV29-1
D: -
CDR3: CSVPRPSTDTQYF
DNA: TGCAGCGTTCCGCGGCCTAGCACAGATACGCAGTATTTT

size: -
J: TRBJ2-2
V: TRBV24-1
D: -
CDR3: CATSDLTTGELFF
DNA: TGTGCCACCAGTGATTTAACCACCGGGGAGCTGTTTTTT

size: -
J: TRBJ1-5
V: TRBV3-1
D: -
CDR3: CASSHRGTQPQHF
DNA: TGTGCCAGCAGCCACAGGGGTACTCAGCCCCAGCATTTT

size: -
J: TRBJ2-4
V: TRBV7-3
D: TRBD1
CDR3: CASSPTGAKSIQYF
DNA: TGTGCCAGCAGCCCCACAGGGGCCAAAAGCATTCAGTACTTC

size: -
J: TRBJ2-7
V: TRBV7-8
D: -
CDR3: CASSAGRPRSYEQYF
DNA: TGTGCCAGCAGCGCGGGACGGCCGAGATCCTACGAGCAGTACTTC

size: few
J: TRBJ1-2
V: TRBV19
D: -
CDR3: CASSIRGSGYTF
DNA: TGTGCCAGTAGTATTCGAGGTTCGGGCTACACCTTC

size: -
J: TRBJ2-1
V: TRBV20-1
D: -
CDR3: CSESEIGYEQFF
DNA: TGCAGTGAGTCTGAGATAGGCTACGAGCAGTTCTTC

size: -
J: TRBJ1-5
V: TRBV6-6
D: -
CDR3: CASSPTGRGSNQPQHF
DNA: TGTGCCAGCAGCCCCACTGGGAGGGGAAGCAATCAGCCCCAGCATTTT

size: -
J: TRBJ2-3
V: TRBV4-1
D: -
CDR3: CASSQDGGDTQYF
DNA: TGCGCCAGCAGCCAAGACGGGGGCGATACGCAGTATTTT

size: -
J: TRBJ1-1
V: TRBV20-1
D: TRBD1
CDR3: CSARTGVLNTEAFF
DNA: TGCAGTGCTAGGACAGGGGTGCTGAACACTGAAGCTTTCTTT

size: few
J: TRBJ2-3
V: TRBV4-1
D: -
CDR3: CASSLADPTDTQYF
DNA: TGCGCCAGCAGCCTAGCGGATCCCACAGATACGCAGTATTTT

size: -
J: TRBJ2-4
V: TRBV2
D: -
CDR3: CASRPGLGLAKNIQYF
DNA: TGTGCCAGCAGGCCGGGTCTCGGTCTAGCCAAAAACATTCAGTACTTC

size: -
J: TRBJ2-7
V: TRBV24-1
D: TRBD1
CDR3: CATSGRDRGFYEQYF
DNA: TGTGCCACCAGTGGACGAGACAGGGGTTTCTACGAGCAGTACTTC

size: -
J: TRBJ2-7
V: TRBV7-2
D: TRBD2
CDR3: CASSLVVAGIAEQYF
DNA: TGTGCCAGCAGCTTAGTGGTAGCGGGCATCGCCGAGCAGTACTTC

size: -
J: TRBJ2-1
V: TRBV7-3
D: TRBD2
CDR3: CASSAAGETYNEQFF
DNA: TGTGCCAGCAGCGCTGCGGGGGAGACCTACAATGAGCAGTTCTTC

size: -
J: TRBJ2-7
V: TRBV7-3
D: TRBD1
CDR3: CASSSGQGVDEQYF
DNA: TGTGCCAGCAGCTCAGGACAGGGGGTAGACGAGCAGTACTTC

size: -
J: TRBJ1-6
V: TRBV2
D: -
CDR3: CASSKEGRYDSPLHF
DNA: TGTGCCAGCAGCAAGGAGGGGCGCTATGATTCACCCCTCCACTTT

size: many
J: TRBJ1-5
V: TRBV25-1
D: -
CDR3: CASSDKGWPQHF
DNA: TGTGCCAGCAGTGATAAGGGTTGGCCCCAGCATTTT

size: few
J: TRBJ2-7
V: TRBV3-1
D: TRBD1
CDR3: CASSQDGTAFYEQYF
DNA: TGTGCCAGCAGCCAAGACGGGACAGCTTTCTACGAGCAGTACTTC

size: -
J: TRBJ2-3
V: TRBV7-2
D: -
CDR3: CASAPGVDTQYF
DNA: TGTGCCAGCGCGCCAGGGGTCGATACGCAGTATTTT

size: -
J: TRBJ2-7
V: TRBV28
D: -
CDR3: CASSIGGSYEQYF
DNA: TGTGCCAGCAGCATTGGGGGGTCCTACGAGCAGTACTTC

size: -
J: TRBJ2-1
V: TRBV5-1
D: -
CDR3: CASSPPSRGTYNEQFF
DNA: TGCGCCAGCAGCCCGCCGAGCAGGGGCACCTACAATGAGCAGTTCTTC

size: many
J: TRBJ2-5
V: TRBV5-6
D: -
CDR3: CASSPGALETQYF
DNA: TGTGCCAGCAGCCCCGGAGCTCTAGAGACCCAGTACTTC

size: -
J: TRBJ2-5
V: TRBV4-1
D: TRBD2
CDR3: CASSQEYLTSGRQETQYF
DNA: TGCGCCAGCAGCCAAGAATACCTGACTAGCGGGCGTCAAGAGACCCAGTACTTC

size: -
J: TRBJ2-3
V: TRBV7-2
D: -
CDR3: CASSLIRGGTDTQYF
DNA: TGTGCCAGCAGCTTAATCCGAGGTGGCACAGATACGCAGTATTTT

size: -
J: TRBJ2-1
V: TRBV27
D: -
CDR3: CASRYPRRHKETQFF
DNA: TGTGCCAGCAGATACCCTCGAAGGCACAAAGAGACCCAGTTCTTC

size: once
J: TRBJ1-1
V: TRBV12-3/TRBV12-4
D: TRBD1
CDR3: CASSLAGSTGGNTEAFF
DNA: TGTGCCAGCAGTTTAGCAGGCTCCACAGGGGGCAACACTGAAGCTTTCTTT

size: -
J: TRBJ1-1
V: TRBV25-1
D: TRBD1
CDR3: CASSESGTGSTEAFF
DNA: TGTGCCAGCAGTGAATCGGGGACAGGGAGCACTGAAGCTTTCTTT

size: -
J: TRBJ2-3
V: TRBV14
D: TRBD2
CDR3: CASSQYRLAGGGEDTQYF
DNA: TGTGCCAGCAGCCAATACCGACTAGCGGGAGGAGGGGAAGATACGCAGTATTTT

size: -
J: TRBJ2-1
V: TRBV6-2/TRBV6-3
D: -
CDR3: CASSLTSGAKQFF
DNA: TGTGCCAGCAGCCTTACTTCTGGGGCTAAACAGTTCTTC

size: -
J: TRBJ2-1
V: TRBV7-2
D: TRBD2
CDR3: CAEGREGLILNEQFF
DNA: TGTGCCGAGGGCCGGGAGGGGCTTATTCTCAATGAGCAGTTCTTC

size: few
J: TRBJ1-1
V: TRBV4-3
D: -
CDR3: CASSQDGRAYTEAFF
DNA: TGCGCCAGCAGCCAAGACGGACGGGCATACACTGAAGCTTTCTTT

size: few
J: TRBJ2-1
V: TRBV6-5
D: TRBD2
CDR3: CASSTPGLATNEQFF
DNA: TGTGCCAGCAGTACCCCGGGACTAGCTACCAATGAGCAGTTCTTC

size: few
J: TRBJ2-3
V: TRBV27
D: -
CDR3: CASSFLPRDTQYF
DNA: TGTGCCAGCAGTTTTCTCCCCCGTGATACGCAGTATTTT

size: few
J: TRBJ2-4
V: TRBV10-3
D: -
CDR3: CAVSESAGGGGFIQYF
DNA: TGTGCCGTCAGTGAATCTGCAGGGGGGGGCGGATTCATTCAGTACTTC

size: -
J: TRBJ2-7
V: TRBV20-1
D: -
CDR3: CSAGTITYNEQYF
DNA: TGCAGTGCCGGAACTATCACCTACAATGAGCAGTACTTC

size: -
J: TRBJ2-4
V: TRBV27
D: TRBD1
CDR3: CASSQGQGRNIQYF
DNA: TGTGCCAGCAGTCAAGGACAGGGGCGCAACATTCAGTACTTC

size: -
J: TRBJ2-7
V: TRBV5-1
D: -
CDR3: CASSLAPAIQFSYEQYF
DNA: TGCGCCAGCAGCTTGGCTCCAGCTATCCAGTTCTCCTACGAGCAGTACTTC

size: -
J: TRBJ2-3
V: TRBV5-5
D: -
CDR3: CTSSFSRKDTQYF
DNA: TGTACCAGCAGCTTCTCTAGGAAGGATACGCAGTATTTT